This T cell receptor (beta chain) was identified in a study of shared clonotypes between healthy human individuals. With V trimmed by 6 bases and J by 5 bases, 14 bases remained unmatched. CDR1 MDHEN and CDR2 SYDVKM come from the germline V gene. The CDR3 is made up of 16 amino acids. TCRdb's table, derived via immunoSEQ multiplex PCR, lists solely in-frame clones and lacks some. Of about 2.4 million clones in the sample, approximately 93% are singletons; the top ten hold about 0.34%. V usage is TRBV28 and J usage is TRBJ2-7; 9 bases map to TRBD2. The receptor was isolated from a man aged 18 to 30 in good health. Some clones in this sample may be carry-over from other donors' samples. The specimen sequenced was naive CD4+ T cells from PBMCs. Subset specified: CD45RA+ positively selected. Written as DNA, the CDR3 is TGTGCCAGCAGCCGTAGCGGGAGCGGTGACAAAAACGAGCAGTACTTC. Translating it yields CASSRSGSGDKNEQYF.